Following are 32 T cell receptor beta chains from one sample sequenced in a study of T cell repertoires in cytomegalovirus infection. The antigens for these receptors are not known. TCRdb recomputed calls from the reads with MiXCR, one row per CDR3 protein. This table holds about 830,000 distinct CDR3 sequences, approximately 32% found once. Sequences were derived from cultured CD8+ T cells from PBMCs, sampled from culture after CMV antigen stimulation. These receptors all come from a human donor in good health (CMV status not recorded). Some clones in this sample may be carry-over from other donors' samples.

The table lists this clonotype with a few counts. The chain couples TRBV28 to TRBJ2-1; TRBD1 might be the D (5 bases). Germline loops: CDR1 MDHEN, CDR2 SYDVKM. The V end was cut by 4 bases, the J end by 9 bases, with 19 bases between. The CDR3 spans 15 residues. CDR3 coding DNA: TGTGCCAGCAGTTCCCCCTATTCCAGGGAAGGTGAGCAGTTCTTC. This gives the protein CASSSPYSREGEQFF.

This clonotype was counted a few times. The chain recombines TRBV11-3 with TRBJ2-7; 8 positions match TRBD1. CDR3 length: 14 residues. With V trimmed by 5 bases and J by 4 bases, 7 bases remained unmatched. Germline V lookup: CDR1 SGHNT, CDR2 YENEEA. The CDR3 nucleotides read TGTGCCAGCAGCGGAGGGGACAGGCCTTACGAGCAGTACTTC. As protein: CASSGGDRPYEQYF.

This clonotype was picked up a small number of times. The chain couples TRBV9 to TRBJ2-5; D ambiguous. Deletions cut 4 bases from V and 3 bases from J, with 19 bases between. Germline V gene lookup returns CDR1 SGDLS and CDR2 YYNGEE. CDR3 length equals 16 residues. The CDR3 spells CASSPTRRTAKETQYF. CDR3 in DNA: TGTGCCAGCAGCCCCACCCGCAGAACCGCAAAAGAGACCCAGTACTTC.

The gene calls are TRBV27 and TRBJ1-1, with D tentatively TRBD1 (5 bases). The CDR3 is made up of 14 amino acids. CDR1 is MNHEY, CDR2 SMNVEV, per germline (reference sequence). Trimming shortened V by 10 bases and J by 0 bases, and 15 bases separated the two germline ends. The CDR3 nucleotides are TGTGCCACTACTGGGGGGTTCATGAACACTGAAGCTTTCTTT. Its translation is CATTGGFMNTEAFF.

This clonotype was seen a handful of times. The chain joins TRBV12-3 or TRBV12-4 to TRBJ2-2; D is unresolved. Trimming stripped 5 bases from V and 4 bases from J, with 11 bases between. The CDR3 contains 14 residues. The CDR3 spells CASSPLDGTGELFF. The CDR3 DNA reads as TGTGCCAGCAGTCCCTTAGACGGCACCGGGGAGCTGTTTTTT.

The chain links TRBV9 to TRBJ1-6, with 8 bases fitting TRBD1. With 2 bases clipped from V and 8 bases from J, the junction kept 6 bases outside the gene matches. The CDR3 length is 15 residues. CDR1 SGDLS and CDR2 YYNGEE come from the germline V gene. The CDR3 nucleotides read TGTGCCAGCAGCGTGGGGCAGGGGGCACATTCACCCCTCCACTTT. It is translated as CASSVGQGAHSPLHF. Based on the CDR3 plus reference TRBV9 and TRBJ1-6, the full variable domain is DSGVTQTPKHLITATGQRVTLRCSPRSGDLSVYWYQQSLDQGLQFLIQYYNGEERAKGNILERFSAQQFPDLHSELNLSSLELGDSALYFCASSVGQGAHSPLHFGNGTRLTVT.

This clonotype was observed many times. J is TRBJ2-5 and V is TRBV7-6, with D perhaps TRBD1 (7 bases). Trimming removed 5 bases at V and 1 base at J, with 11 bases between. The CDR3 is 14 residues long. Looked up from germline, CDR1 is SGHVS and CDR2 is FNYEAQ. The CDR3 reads CASSAGQLQETQYF. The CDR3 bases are TGTGCCAGCAGCGCGGGACAGCTCCAAGAGACCCAGTACTTC. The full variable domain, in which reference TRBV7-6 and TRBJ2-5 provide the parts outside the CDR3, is GAGVSQSPRYKVTKRGQDVALRCDPISGHVSLYWYRQALGQGPEFLTYFNYEAQQDKSGLPNDRFSAERPEGSISTLTIQRTEQRDSAMYRCASSAGQLQETQYFGPGTRLLVL.

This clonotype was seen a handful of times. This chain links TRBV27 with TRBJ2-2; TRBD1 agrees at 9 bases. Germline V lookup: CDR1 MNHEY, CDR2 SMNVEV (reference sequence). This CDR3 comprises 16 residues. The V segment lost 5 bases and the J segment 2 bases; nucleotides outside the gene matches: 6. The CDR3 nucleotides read TGTGCCAGCAGTCCCCGACAGGGGGATAACACCGGGGAGCTGTTTTTT. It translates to CASSPRQGDNTGELFF.

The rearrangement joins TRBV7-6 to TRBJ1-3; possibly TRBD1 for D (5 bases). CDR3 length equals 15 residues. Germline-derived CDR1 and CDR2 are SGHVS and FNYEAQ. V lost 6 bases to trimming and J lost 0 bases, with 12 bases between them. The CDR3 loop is CASRKDSYSGNTIYF. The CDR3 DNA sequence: TGTGCCAGCAGAAAAGACAGTTACTCTGGAAACACCATATATTTT. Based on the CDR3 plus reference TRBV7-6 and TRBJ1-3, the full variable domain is GAGVSQSPRYKVTKRGQDVALRCDPISGHVSLYWYRQALGQGPEFLTYFNYEAQQDKSGLPNDRFSAERPEGSISTLTIQRTEQRDSAMYRCASRKDSYSGNTIYFGEGSWLTVV.

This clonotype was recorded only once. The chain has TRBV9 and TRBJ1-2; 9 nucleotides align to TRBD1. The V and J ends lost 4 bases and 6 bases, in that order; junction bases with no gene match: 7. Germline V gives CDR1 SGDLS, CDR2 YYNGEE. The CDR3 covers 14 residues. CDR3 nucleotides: TGTGCCAGCAGCATCACAGGGGGCTTCGATGGCTACACCTTC. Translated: CASSITGGFDGYTF. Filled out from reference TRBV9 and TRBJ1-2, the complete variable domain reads DSGVTQTPKHLITATGQRVTLRCSPRSGDLSVYWYQQSLDQGLQFLIQYYNGEERAKGNILERFSAQQFPDLHSELNLSSLELGDSALYFCASSITGGFDGYTFGSGTRLTVV.

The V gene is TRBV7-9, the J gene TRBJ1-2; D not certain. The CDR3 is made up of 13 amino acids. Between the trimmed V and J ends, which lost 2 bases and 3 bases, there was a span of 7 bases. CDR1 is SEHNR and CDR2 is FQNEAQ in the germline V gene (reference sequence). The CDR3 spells CASSLYMDYGYTF. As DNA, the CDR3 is TGTGCCAGCAGCTTATACATGGACTATGGCTACACCTTC. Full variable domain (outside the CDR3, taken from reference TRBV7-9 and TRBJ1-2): DTGVSQNPRHKITKRGQNVTFRCDPISEHNRLYWYRQTLGQGPEFLTYFQNEAQLEKSRLLSDRFSAERPKGSFSTLEIQRTEQGDSAMYLCASSLYMDYGYTFGSGTRLTVV.

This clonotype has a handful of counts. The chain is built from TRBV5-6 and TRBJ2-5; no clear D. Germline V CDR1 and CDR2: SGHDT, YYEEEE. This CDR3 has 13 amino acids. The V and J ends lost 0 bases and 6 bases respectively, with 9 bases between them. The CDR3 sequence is CASSLGAGQTQYF. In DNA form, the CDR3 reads TGTGCCAGCAGCTTGGGAGCCGGACAGACCCAGTACTTC.

The CDR3 sequence is CSARDPWQGATEAFF. The CDR3 bases are TGCAGTGCTAGAGATCCTTGGCAGGGGGCCACTGAAGCTTTCTTT. V is TRBV20-1 and J is TRBJ1-1, with 8 bases fitting TRBD1. CDR3 length equals 15 residues. The V gene end was trimmed by 0 bases and the J gene end by 4 bases; junction bases not matched to a gene: 7. Germline-derived CDR1 and CDR2 are DFQATT and SNEGSKA (reference sequence).

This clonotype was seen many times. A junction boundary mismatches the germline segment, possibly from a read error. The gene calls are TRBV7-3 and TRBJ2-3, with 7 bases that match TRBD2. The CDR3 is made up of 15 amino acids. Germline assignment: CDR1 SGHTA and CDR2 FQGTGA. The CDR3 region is CASSLIGGSTDTQYF. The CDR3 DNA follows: TGTGCCAGCAGTTTAATCGGGGGGAGCACAGATACGCAGTATTTT.

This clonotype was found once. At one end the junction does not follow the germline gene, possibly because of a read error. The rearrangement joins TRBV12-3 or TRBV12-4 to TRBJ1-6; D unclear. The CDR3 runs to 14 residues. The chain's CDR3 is CANSLGLPNSPLHF. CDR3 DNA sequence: TGTGCCAACAGTTTAGGGCTCCCTAATTCACCCCTCCACTTT.

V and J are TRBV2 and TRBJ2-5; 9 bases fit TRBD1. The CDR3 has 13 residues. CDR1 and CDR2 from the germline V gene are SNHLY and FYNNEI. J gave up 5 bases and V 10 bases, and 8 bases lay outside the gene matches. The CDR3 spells CATYTGGYETQYF. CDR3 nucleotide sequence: TGTGCCACCTACACAGGGGGCTACGAGACCCAGTACTTC.

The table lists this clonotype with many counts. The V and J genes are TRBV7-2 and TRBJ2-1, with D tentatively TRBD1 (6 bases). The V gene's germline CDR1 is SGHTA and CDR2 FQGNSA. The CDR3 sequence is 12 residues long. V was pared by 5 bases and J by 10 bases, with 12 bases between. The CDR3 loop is CASSLLGTEQFF. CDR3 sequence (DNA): TGTGCCAGCAGCCTTCTTGGGACAGAGCAGTTCTTC.

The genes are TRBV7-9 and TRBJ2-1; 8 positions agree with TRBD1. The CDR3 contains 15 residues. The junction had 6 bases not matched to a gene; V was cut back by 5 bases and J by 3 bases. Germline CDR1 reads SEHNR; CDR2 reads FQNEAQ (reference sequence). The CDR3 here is CASSQDREYYNEQFF. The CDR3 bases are TGTGCCAGCAGCCAGGACAGGGAATACTACAATGAGCAGTTCTTC.

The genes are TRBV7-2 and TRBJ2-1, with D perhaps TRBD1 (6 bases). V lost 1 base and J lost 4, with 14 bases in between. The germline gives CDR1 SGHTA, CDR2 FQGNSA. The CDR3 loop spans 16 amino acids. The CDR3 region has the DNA TGTGCCAGCAGCTTAGACTTAGGGGGAATTTACAATGAGCAGTTCTTC. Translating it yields CASSLDLGGIYNEQFF.

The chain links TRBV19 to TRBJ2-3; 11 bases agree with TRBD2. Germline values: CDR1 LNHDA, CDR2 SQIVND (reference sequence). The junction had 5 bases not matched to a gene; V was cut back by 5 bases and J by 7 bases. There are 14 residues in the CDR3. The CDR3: CASSLTSGENTQYF. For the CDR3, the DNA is TGTGCCAGTAGTCTGACTAGCGGGGAGAATACGCAGTATTTT.

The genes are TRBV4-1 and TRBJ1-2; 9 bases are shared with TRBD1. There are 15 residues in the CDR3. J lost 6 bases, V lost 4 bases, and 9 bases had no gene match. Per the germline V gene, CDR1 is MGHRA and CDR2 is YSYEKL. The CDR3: CASSPPGDRAHGYTF. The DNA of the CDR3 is TGCGCCAGCAGCCCTCCCGGGGACAGGGCCCATGGCTACACCTTC.

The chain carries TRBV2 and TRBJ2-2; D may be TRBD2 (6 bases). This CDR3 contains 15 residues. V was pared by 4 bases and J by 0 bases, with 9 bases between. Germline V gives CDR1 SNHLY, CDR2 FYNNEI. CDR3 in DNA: TGTGCCAGCAGTGGACGGGGGACGAACACCGGGGAGCTGTTTTTT. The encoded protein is CASSGRGTNTGELFF.

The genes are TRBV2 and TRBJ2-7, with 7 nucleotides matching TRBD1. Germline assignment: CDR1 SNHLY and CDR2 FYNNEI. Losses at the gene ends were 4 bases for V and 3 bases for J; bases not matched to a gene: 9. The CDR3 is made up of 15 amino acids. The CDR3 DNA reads TGTGCCAGCAGTGGGCCCGGGACAGCGCGCTACGAGCAGTACGTC. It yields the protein CASSGPGTARYEQYV.

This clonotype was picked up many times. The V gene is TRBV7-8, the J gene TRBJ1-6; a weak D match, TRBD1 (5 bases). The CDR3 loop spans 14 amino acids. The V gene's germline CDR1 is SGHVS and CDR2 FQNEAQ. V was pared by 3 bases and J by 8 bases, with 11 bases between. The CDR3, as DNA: TGTGCCAGCAGCTTGGAGGGGAGTTATTCACCCCTCCACTTT. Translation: CASSLEGSYSPLHF.

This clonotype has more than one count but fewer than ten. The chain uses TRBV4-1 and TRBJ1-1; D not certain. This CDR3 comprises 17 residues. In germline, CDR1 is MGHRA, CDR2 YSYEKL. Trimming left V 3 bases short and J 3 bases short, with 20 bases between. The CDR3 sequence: CASSQLSIPRWDTEAFF. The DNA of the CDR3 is TGCGCCAGCAGCCAGCTCTCCATCCCACGGTGGGACACTGAAGCTTTCTTT.

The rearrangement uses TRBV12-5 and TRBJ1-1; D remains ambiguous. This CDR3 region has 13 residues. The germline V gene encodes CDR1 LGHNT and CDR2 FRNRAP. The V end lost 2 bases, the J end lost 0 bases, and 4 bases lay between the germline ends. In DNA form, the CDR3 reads TGTGCTAGTGGTTTGAACGTGAACACTGAAGCTTTCTTT. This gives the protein CASGLNVNTEAFF.

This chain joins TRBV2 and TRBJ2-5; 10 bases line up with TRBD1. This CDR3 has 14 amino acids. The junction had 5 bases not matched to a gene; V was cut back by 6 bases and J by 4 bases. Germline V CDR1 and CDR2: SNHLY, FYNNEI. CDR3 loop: CASSEGQGRETQYF. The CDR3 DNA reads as TGTGCCAGCAGCGAGGGACAGGGGAGAGAGACCCAGTACTTC.

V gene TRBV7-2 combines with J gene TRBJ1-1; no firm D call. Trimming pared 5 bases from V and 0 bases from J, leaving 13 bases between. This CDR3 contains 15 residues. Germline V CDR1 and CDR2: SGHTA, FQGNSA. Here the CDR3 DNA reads TGTGCCAGCAGCCTCTGGCCCATACTGAACACTGAAGCTTTCTTT. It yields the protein CASSLWPILNTEAFF. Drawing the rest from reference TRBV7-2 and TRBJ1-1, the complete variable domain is GAGVSQSPSNKVTEKGKDVELRCDPISGHTALYWYRQSLGQGLEFLIYFQGNSAPDKSGLPSDRFSAERTGGSVSTLTIQRTQQEDSAVYLCASSLWPILNTEAFFGQGTRLTVV.

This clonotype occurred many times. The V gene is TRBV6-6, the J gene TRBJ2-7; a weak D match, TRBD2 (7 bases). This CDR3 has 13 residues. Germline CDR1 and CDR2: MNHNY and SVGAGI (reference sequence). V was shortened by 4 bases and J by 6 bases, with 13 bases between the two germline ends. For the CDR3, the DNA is TGTGCCAGCAGTTCCTCGGGGGGCACCGAGCAGTACTTC. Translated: CASSSSGGTEQYF.

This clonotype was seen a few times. CDR3 sequence reads: CASSQPDGTLNYGYTF. CDR3 nucleotide sequence: TGTGCCAGCAGCCAACCTGATGGGACTCTCAACTATGGCTACACCTTC. This chain connects TRBV7-6 to TRBJ1-2; D possibly corresponds to TRBD1 (5 bases). This CDR3 has 16 residues. Per germline, CDR1 SGHVS and CDR2 FNYEAQ. Trimming removed 5 bases at V and 2 bases at J, with 18 bases between.

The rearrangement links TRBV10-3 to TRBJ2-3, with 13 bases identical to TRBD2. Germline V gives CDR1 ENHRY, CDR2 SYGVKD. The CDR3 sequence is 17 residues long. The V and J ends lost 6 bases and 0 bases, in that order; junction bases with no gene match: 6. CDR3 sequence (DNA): TGTGCCATCAGGGAAACGGGACTAGCGGGGAGCACAGATACGCAGTATTTT. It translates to CAIRETGLAGSTDTQYF.

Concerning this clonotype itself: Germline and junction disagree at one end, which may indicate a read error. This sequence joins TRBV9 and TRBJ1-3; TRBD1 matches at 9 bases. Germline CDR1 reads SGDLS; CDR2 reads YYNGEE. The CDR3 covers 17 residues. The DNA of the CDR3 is TGTGCCAGCAGCCCAGTGGGACAGGGAATGGCTGGAAACATCATATATTTT. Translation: CASSPVGQGMAGNIIYF.